Below are 18 T cell receptor beta chains sequenced from a single sample in a study of OX40 agonist ivuxolimab in advanced cancers. Data came from immunoSEQ multiplex PCR; TCRdb stores just in-frame clones and leaves some out. Of approximately 69,000 clones listed, about 89% are singletons. The material was CD4+ or CD8+ T cells sorted from blood, obtained in a trial of the OX40 agonist ivuxolimab. The receptor set was obtained from an adult with an advanced solid tumor such as melanoma, head and neck, liver or kidney cancer.

The rearrangement joins TRBV28 to TRBJ2-6; maybe TRBD1 (5 bases). The V end was cut by 4 bases, the J end by 3 bases, with 13 bases between. The CDR3 runs 16 residues. Germline-derived CDR1 and CDR2 are MDHEN and SYDVKM. CDR3 nucleotide sequence: TGTGCCAGCAGTTATGTCTGGGGCCTTGGGGCCAACGTCCTGACTTTC. It codes for CASSYVWGLGANVLTF.

In its sample, this clone was seen once. The chain couples TRBV6-6 to TRBJ2-7; D call uncertain. Trimming removed 2 bases from V and 0 bases from J, with 5 bases in between. Per germline, CDR1 MNHNY and CDR2 SVGAGI (reference sequence). The CDR3 runs to 13 residues. CDR3 sequence (DNA): TGTGCCAGCAGTTACCGCAACTCCTACGAGCAGTACTTC. It is translated as CASSYRNSYEQYF.

CDR3 nucleotides: TGTGCCAGCAGTTTCGCTCCTAGCGGCTCCTACGAGCAGTACTTC. Translated, it gives CASSFAPSGSYEQYF. This chain joins TRBV27 and TRBJ2-7; the match to TRBD2 covers 7 bases. This CDR3 comprises 15 residues. Germline CDR1 reads MNHEY; CDR2 reads SMNVEV (reference sequence). The J segment lost 0 bases and the V segment lost 3 bases, leaving 5 bases of the junction unmatched.

CDR3 protein: CASSLTSGSVGGELFF. The CDR3 DNA follows: TGTGCCAGCAGCTTAACTAGCGGGAGTGTGGGCGGGGAGCTGTTTTTT. V is TRBV5-5 and J is TRBJ2-2, with 11 bases matching TRBD2. The junction had 7 bases not matched to a gene; V was cut back by 2 bases and J by 7 bases. The CDR3 totals 16 residues. Germline CDR1 is SGHKS and CDR2 is YYEKEE (reference sequence).

The V gene is TRBV2, the J gene TRBJ2-5; 10 nucleotides match TRBD2. Germline V gene sequence: CDR1 SNHLY, CDR2 FYNNEI. The CDR3 runs 16 residues. The J segment lost 4 bases and the V segment lost 2 bases, leaving 7 bases of the junction unmatched. CDR3 in DNA: TGTGCCAGCAGTGAAATACGGGCTAGCGGGAGAGAGACCCAGTACTTC. Translating gives CASSEIRASGRETQYF.

The CDR3 is CASSERETKNIQYF. The CDR3 nucleotides are TGTGCCAGCAGTGAGAGGGAGACCAAAAACATTCAGTACTTC. The rearrangement joins TRBV2 to TRBJ2-4; tentatively, D is TRBD2 (5 bases). Per germline, CDR1 SNHLY and CDR2 FYNNEI. Trimming removed 3 bases from V and 2 bases from J, with 8 bases in between. CDR3 size: 14 residues.

The count of this clone is one. V usage is TRBV15 and J usage is TRBJ2-1; 7 positions match TRBD1. The trim removed 2 bases at V and 9 bases at J, leaving 10 bases unmatched. CDR3 length: 15 residues. Germline-derived CDR1 and CDR2 are LNHNV and YYDKDF (reference sequence). In DNA, the CDR3 is TGTGCCACCAGCAGAAAGACAGGGAATGCGGGTGAGCAGTTCTTC. As protein: CATSRKTGNAGEQFF.

The chain links TRBV5-6 to TRBJ1-6; 9 bases align to TRBD1. CDR3 length equals 16 residues. Germline lookup yields CDR1 SGHDT and CDR2 YYEEEE. The V gene end was trimmed by 0 bases and the J gene end by 9 bases; junction bases not matched to a gene: 7. Written as DNA, the CDR3 is TGTGCCAGCAGCTTGGTGGGTGGACAGGGGAGTTCACCCCTCCACTTT. Amino acid sequence: CASSLVGGQGSSPLHF.

This chain joins TRBV28 and TRBJ1-2, with a weak D call TRBD1 (6 bases). Germline V gene data show CDR1 as MDHEN and CDR2 as SYDVKM. The CDR3 consists of 14 residues. Deletions cut 5 bases from V and 8 bases from J, with 18 bases between. DNA of the CDR3: TGTGCCAGCAGTCCGAATACAGACAGGAGGGGCTACACCTTC. Translated, it gives CASSPNTDRRGYTF.

The rearrangement uses TRBV28 and TRBJ1-1; D remains unclear. V was shortened by 6 bases and J by 5 bases, with 10 bases between the two germline ends. From germline, CDR1 is MDHEN and CDR2 SYDVKM. This CDR3 region has 12 residues. For the CDR3, the DNA is TGTGCCAGCAGCTTAGTCCTAACTGAAGCTTTCTTT. Protein sequence: CASSLVLTEAFF.

This chain connects TRBV18 to TRBJ2-5; 11 bases are shared with TRBD1. Gene TRBJ2-7 matches the end of the DNA better, so the J call may be wrong. Germline loops: CDR1 KGHSH, CDR2 LQKENI. This CDR3 has 16 residues. Here the CDR3 DNA reads TGTGCCAGCTCACCGCTCGGGACAGGGGGGACCTACGAGCAGTACTTC. It is translated as CASSPLGTGGTYEQYF.

This clone was seen more than once but under ten times. This rearrangement joins TRBV7-3 to TRBJ2-7, with D unclear. The CDR3 totals 15 residues. Germline V gene sequence: CDR1 SGHTA, CDR2 FQGTGA. With 1 base removed from V and 3 bases from J, the gap between germline ends came to 13 bases. The CDR3 reads CASSLMVGPNYEQYF. The DNA for the CDR3 is TGTGCCAGCAGCTTAATGGTAGGACCCAACTACGAGCAGTACTTC.

This chain joins TRBV7-9 and TRBJ2-2; unclear D gene. The germline CDR1 and CDR2 sequences are SEHNR and FQNEAQ (reference sequence). The CDR3 sequence is 13 residues long. V was shortened by 0 bases and J by 6 bases, with 5 bases between the two germline ends. The CDR3 region has the DNA TGTGCCAGCAGCTTAGCCTGGGCCGGGGAGCTGTTTTTT. Translating it yields CASSLAWAGELFF.

This rearrangement joins TRBV4-1 to TRBJ2-7; TRBD1 matches at 7 bases. Germline CDR1 MGHRA, CDR2 YSYEKL. The V segment lost 0 bases and the J segment 4 bases; nucleotides outside the gene matches: 9. The CDR3 runs 16 residues. In DNA, the CDR3 is TGCGCCAGCAGCCAAGATCAAGGGACAGCGGTATACGAGCAGTACTTC. The encoded protein is CASSQDQGTAVYEQYF.

The genes are TRBV27 and TRBJ2-7, with 9 positions matching TRBD1. The V gene end was trimmed by 5 bases and the J gene end by 1 base; junction bases not matched to a gene: 6. Germline V gives CDR1 MNHEY, CDR2 SMNVEV (reference sequence). The CDR3 has 15 amino acids. This CDR3 reads CASSQGQGRSYEQYF. CDR3 nucleotide sequence: TGTGCCAGCAGTCAAGGACAGGGGCGATCCTACGAGCAGTACTTC.

This chain links TRBV5-1 with TRBJ2-3; 8 positions agree with TRBD1. V was pared by 4 bases and J by 2 bases, with 9 bases of the junction left unmatched. From germline, CDR1 is SGHRS and CDR2 YFSETQ. This CDR3 comprises 16 residues. The CDR3 DNA is TGCGCCAGCAGCGCCCGCGGGACAGGTAACACAGATACGCAGTATTTT. Its translation is CASSARGTGNTDTQYF.

This clone occurred once. CDR3 loop: CASSRGGAGGSGTGELFF. The CDR3 coding sequence is TGTGCCAGCAGCCGGGGCGGGGCGGGAGGATCCGGAACCGGGGAGCTGTTTTTT. V usage is TRBV5-4 and J usage is TRBJ2-2, with TRBD2 identical over 8 bases. CDR3 length equals 18 residues. The germline V gene encodes CDR1 SGHNT and CDR2 YYREEE (reference sequence). Trimming cost V 4 bases and J 5 bases; bases outside gene matches: 16.

This rearrangement joins TRBV18 to TRBJ1-4, with D maybe TRBD1 (5 bases). Germline V lookup: CDR1 KGHSH, CDR2 LQKENI. This CDR3 has 16 residues. Between the trimmed V and J ends, which lost 1 base and 5 bases, there was a span of 14 bases. CDR3 residues: CASSPLILGPNEKLFF. In DNA, the CDR3 is TGTGCCAGCTCACCACTAATACTGGGACCGAATGAAAAACTGTTTTTT. The whole variable domain, remainder taken from reference TRBV18 and TRBJ1-4, is NAGVMQNPRHLVRRRGQEARLRCSPMKGHSHVYWYRQLPEEGLKFMVYLQKENIIDESGMPKERFSAEFPKEGPSILRIQQVVRGDSAAYFCASSPLILGPNEKLFFGSGTQLSVL.